Listed below are T cell receptor beta chains from one sample, sequenced in a study of CD8+CD57+ T cells in acquired aplastic anemia. TCRdb re-called the reads with MiXCR, one entry per CDR3 protein. Of some 170,000 distinct CDR3 sequences detected, around half appear once; the ten largest clones hold around 1%. The sequencing sample was made of sorted CD4+, CD8+, or CD8+CD57+ T cells (not recorded which) from PBMCs. The receptor set was obtained from a human donor with aplastic anemia. Both conserved end residues are part of each CDR3. D genes are given only for firm matches. Size values are once, few and many counts, or a class for expanded clones, and some rows have none.

cdr3_nt	cdr3_aa	clone_size	v_call	j_call	d_call
TGCGCCAGCAGGCAAACAGGGAGCTACGAGCAGTACTTC	CASRQTGSYEQYF	.	TRBV7-8	TRBJ2-7	.
TGTGCCAGCAGCGTAGTTGGCGGGGGCACAGATACGCAGTATTTT	CASSVVGGGTDTQYF	.	TRBV9	TRBJ2-3	.
TGTGCCAGTAGTATGGGGCAGGGGTTATACAATGAGCAGTTCTTC	CASSMGQGLYNEQFF	few	TRBV19	TRBJ2-1	.
TGCAGTGCTAGAGATCGACAAAACAGTGCCTACAATCAGCCCCAGCATTTT	CSARDRQNSAYNQPQHF	many	TRBV20-1	TRBJ1-5	.
TGTGCCAGCAGTACCACGACAGGGGGCGCGGGCTACACCTTC	CASSTTTGGAGYTF	.	TRBV6-1	TRBJ1-2	TRBD1
TGCGCCAGCAGTGTGAAGCCCAGGACAGTAGGGAACAATGAGCAGTTCTTC	CASSVKPRTVGNNEQFF	.	TRBV10-1	TRBJ2-1	.
TGTGCCAGCAGTTTTTCCCACACAGATACGCAGTATTTT	CASSFSHTDTQYF	many	TRBV12-3/TRBV12-4	TRBJ2-3	.
TGTGCCATCAGTGAGTCGGGACAGGGGAGAGGCTCACCCCTCCACTTT	CAISESGQGRGSPLHF	.	TRBV10-3	TRBJ1-6	TRBD1
TGTGCCACCAGTCAGGGACAGCATCAGCCCCAGCATTTT	CATSQGQHQPQHF	.	TRBV24-1	TRBJ1-5	TRBD1
TGTGCCAGCGGACATCGAGGAAATTCACCCCTCCACTTT	CASGHRGNSPLHF	.	TRBV19	TRBJ1-6	.
TGTGCCAGCAGCAGGGGTGTCACAGATACGCAGTATTTT	CASSRGVTDTQYF	.	TRBV7-9	TRBJ2-3	.
TGTGCCAGCCGCGAATATAATTCACCCCTCCACTTT	CASREYNSPLHF	few	TRBV7-8	TRBJ1-6	.
TGTGCCAGCAAAGGGACACGCCCCCGGGCCCCGAGGCAATCACCCCTCCACTTT	CASKGTRPRAPRQSPLHF	.	TRBV2	TRBJ1-6	.
TGTGCCAGCAGCATTATCGGGGAGCTGTTTTTT	CASSIIGELFF	many	TRBV5-5	TRBJ2-2	.
TGTGCCAGCACTCGAACAGGGATTTCTAACTATGGCTACACCTTC	CASTRTGISNYGYTF	many	TRBV2	TRBJ1-2	.
TGCGCCAGCAGTGAACTAACAACGGGACATTCACCCCTCCACTTT	CASSELTTGHSPLHF	.	TRBV10-2	TRBJ1-6	.
TGTGCCAGCAGCCCCGGACAGGTCTCCTTAATCTCTGGGGCCAACGTCCTGACTTTC	CASSPGQVSLISGANVLTF	.	TRBV4-2	TRBJ2-6	TRBD1
TGTGCCAGCAGCTCCGTCCTATACGAGCAGTACTTC	CASSSVLYEQYF	many	TRBV7-9	TRBJ2-7	.
TGCGCCAGCAGCCAAGATCTTGCACTAGCGGGAATCAATGAGCAGTTCTTC	CASSQDLALAGINEQFF	.	TRBV7-9	TRBJ2-1	TRBD2
TGCAGTGCTAGGACTTCGGACGCAGCCTACGAGCAGTACTTC	CSARTSDAAYEQYF	once	TRBV20-1	TRBJ2-7	.
TGTGCCAGCAGCAGACAGGGAGGCTTGAACACTGAAGCTTTCTTT	CASSRQGGLNTEAFF	many	TRBV7-9	TRBJ1-1	TRBD1